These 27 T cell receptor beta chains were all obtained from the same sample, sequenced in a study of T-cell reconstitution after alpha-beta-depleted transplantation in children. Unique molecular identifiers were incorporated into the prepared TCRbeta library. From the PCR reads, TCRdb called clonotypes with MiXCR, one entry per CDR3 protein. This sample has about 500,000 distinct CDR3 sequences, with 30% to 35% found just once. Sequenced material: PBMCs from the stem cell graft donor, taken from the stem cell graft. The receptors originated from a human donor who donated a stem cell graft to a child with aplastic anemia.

In DNA form, the CDR3 reads TGTGCCAGCAGTGACCTCTCTGGCAATGAGCAGTTCTTC. Its protein is CASSDLSGNEQFF. This chain joins TRBV6-4 and TRBJ2-1; no clear D. Germline V gene sequence: CDR1 MRHNA, CDR2 SNTAGT. The CDR3 totals 13 residues. Trimming took off 2 bases at V and 6 bases at J, with 8 bases between the two ends.

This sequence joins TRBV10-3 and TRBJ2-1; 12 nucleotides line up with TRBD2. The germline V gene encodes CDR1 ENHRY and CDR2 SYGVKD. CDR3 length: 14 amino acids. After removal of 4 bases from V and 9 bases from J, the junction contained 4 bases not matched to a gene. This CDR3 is CAISGLAGESEQFF. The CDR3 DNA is TGTGCCATCAGTGGACTAGCGGGAGAAAGTGAGCAGTTCTTC.

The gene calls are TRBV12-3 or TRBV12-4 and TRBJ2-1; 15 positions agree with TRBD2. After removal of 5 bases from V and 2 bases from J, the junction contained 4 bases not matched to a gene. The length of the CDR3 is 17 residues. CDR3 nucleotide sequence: TGTGCCAGCAGTCCCGGGACTAGCGGGAGGACCTACAATGAGCAGTTCTTC. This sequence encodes CASSPGTSGRTYNEQFF.

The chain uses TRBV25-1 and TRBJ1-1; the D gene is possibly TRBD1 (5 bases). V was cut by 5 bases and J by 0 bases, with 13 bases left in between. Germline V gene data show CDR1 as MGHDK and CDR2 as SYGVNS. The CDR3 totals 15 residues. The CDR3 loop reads CASSKAAGVNTEAFF. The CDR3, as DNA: TGTGCCAGCAGTAAAGCGGCGGGGGTGAACACTGAAGCTTTCTTT.

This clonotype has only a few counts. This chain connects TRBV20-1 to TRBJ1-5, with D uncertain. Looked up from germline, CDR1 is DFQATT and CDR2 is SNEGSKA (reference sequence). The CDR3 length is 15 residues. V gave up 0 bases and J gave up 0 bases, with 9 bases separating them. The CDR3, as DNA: TGCAGTGCTAGAGAGGGCAGTTATAGCAATCAGCCCCAGCATTTT. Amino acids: CSAREGSYSNQPQHF.

CDR3: CASSRTGLGNQPQHF. The CDR3 DNA reads as TGTGCCAGTAGTAGGACAGGGTTGGGCAATCAGCCCCAGCATTTT. The chain links TRBV19 to TRBJ1-5, with 8 nucleotides matching TRBD1. CDR1 and CDR2 (germline): LNHDA, SQIVND (reference sequence). V was clipped by 4 bases and J by 2 bases; unmatched bases: 4. This CDR3 spans 15 amino acids.

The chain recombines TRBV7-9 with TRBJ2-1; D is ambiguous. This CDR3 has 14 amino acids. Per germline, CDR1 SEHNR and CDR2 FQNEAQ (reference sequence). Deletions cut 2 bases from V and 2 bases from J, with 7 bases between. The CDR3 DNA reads TGTGCCAGCAGCTTACGGCCGGCCTACAATGAGCAGTTCTTC. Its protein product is CASSLRPAYNEQFF.

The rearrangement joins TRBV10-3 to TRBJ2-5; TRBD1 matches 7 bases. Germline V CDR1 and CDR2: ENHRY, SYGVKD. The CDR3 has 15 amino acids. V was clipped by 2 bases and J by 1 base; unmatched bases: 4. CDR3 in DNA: TGTGCCATCAGTGAGCCCGACAGGGCCCAAGAGACCCAGTACTTC. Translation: CAISEPDRAQETQYF.

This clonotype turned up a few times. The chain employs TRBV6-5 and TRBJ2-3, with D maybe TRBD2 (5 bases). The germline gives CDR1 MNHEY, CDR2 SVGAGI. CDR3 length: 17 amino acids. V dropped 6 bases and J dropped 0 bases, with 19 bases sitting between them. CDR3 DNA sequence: TGTGCCAGCAGCAACTCGGGGTACACCGCAAGCACAGATACGCAGTATTTT. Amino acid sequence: CASSNSGYTASTDTQYF.

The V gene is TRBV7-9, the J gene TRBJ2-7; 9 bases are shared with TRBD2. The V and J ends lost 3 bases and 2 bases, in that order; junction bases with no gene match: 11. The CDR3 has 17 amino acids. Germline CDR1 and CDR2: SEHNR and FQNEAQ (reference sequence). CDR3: CASSFESLAGVTYEQYF. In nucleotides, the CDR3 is TGTGCCAGCAGCTTCGAATCGTTAGCGGGAGTGACCTACGAGCAGTACTTC.

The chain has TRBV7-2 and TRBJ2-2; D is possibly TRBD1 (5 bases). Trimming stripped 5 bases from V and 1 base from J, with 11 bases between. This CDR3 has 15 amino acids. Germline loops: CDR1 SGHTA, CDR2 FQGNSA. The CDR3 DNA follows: TGTGCCAGCAGCACCGGACACCTGAACACCGGGGAGCTGTTTTTT. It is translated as CASSTGHLNTGELFF.

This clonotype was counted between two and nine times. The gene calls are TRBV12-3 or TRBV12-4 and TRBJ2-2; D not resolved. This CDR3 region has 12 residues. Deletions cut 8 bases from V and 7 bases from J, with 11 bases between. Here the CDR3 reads CASSPGVGELFF. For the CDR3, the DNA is TGTGCCAGCTCGCCAGGAGTCGGGGAGCTGTTTTTT.

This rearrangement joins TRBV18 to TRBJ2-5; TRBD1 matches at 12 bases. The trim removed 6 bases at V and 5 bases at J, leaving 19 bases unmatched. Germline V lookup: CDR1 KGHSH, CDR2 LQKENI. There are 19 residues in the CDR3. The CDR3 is CASSLRPPSGTGGIETQYF. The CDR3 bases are TGTGCCAGCTCGCTCCGTCCTCCGTCCGGGACAGGGGGCATCGAGACCCAGTACTTC.

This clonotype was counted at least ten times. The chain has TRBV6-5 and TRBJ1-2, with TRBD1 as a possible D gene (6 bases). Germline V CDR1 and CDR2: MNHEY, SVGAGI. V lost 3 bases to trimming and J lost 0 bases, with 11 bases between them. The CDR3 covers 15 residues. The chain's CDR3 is CASSYTGTTNYGYTF. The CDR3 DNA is TGTGCCAGCAGTTATACCGGGACAACTAACTATGGCTACACCTTC.

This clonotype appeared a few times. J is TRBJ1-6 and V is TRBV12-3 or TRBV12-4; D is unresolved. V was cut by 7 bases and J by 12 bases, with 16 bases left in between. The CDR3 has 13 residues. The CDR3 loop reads CASTISPSGPLHF. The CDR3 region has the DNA TGTGCCAGCACCATTTCCCCTAGTGGACCCCTCCACTTT.

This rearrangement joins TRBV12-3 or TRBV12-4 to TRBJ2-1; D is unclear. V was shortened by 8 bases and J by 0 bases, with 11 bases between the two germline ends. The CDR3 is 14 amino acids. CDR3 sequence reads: CASGLRHSYNEQFF. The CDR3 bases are TGTGCCAGCGGCTTGCGTCACTCCTACAATGAGCAGTTCTTC.

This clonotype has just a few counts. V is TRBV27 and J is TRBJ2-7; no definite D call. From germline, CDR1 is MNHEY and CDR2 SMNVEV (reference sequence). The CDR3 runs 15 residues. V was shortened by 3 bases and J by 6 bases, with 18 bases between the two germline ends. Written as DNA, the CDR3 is TGTGCCAGCAGTTTGGTTACCTCCATCGCAACCGAGCAGTACTTC. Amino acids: CASSLVTSIATEQYF.

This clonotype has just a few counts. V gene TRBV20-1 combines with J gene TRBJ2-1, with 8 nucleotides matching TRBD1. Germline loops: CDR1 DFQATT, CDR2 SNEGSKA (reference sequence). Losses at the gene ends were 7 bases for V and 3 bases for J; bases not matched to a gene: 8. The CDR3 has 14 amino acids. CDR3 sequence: CSGIRDRSYNEQFF. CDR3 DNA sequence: TGCAGTGGGATCCGGGACAGGAGCTACAATGAGCAGTTCTTC.

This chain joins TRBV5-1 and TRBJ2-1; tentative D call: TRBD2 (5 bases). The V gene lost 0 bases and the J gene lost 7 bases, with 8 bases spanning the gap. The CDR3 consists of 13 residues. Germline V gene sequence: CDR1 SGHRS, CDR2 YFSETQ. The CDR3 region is CASSLDGINEQFF. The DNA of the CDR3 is TGCGCCAGCAGCTTGGACGGGATTAATGAGCAGTTCTTC.

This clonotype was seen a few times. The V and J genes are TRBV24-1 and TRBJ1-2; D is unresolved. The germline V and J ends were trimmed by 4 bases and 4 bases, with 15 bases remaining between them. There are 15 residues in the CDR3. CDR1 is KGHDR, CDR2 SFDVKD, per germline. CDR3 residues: CATSEGGIVGYGYTF. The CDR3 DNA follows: TGTGCCACCAGTGAGGGAGGAATCGTAGGCTATGGCTACACCTTC.

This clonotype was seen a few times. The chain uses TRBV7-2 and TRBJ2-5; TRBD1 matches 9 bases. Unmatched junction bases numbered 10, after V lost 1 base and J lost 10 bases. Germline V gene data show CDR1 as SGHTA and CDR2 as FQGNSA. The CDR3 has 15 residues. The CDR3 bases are TGTGCCAGCAGCTTAGAGTGGGCCGGGACAGGGCTCCAGTACTTC. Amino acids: CASSLEWAGTGLQYF.

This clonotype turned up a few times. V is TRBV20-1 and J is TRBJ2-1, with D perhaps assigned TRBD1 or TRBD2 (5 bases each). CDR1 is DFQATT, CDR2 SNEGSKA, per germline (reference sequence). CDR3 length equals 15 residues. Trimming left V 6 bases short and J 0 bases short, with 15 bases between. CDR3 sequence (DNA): TGCAGTGCCCCCACCGGGACCAGCTCCTACAATGAGCAGTTCTTC. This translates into CSAPTGTSSYNEQFF.

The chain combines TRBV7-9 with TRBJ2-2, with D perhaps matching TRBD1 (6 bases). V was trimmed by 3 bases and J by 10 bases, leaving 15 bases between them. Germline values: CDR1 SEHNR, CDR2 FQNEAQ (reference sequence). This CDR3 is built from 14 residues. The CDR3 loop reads CASSFRDTFQELFF. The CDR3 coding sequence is TGTGCCAGCAGCTTCCGGGACACCTTTCAGGAGCTGTTTTTT.

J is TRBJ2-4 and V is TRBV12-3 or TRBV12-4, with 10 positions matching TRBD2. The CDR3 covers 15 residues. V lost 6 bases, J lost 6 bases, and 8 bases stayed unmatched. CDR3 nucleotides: TGTGCCAGCAGCCGGTCTAGCGGGAGTGGAAACATTCAGTACTTC. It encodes CASSRSSGSGNIQYF.

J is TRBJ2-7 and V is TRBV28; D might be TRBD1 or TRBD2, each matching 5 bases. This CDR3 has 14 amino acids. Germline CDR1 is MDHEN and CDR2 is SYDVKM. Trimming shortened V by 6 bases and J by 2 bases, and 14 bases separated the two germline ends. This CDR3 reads CASRESGTPYEQYF. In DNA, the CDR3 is TGTGCCAGCAGGGAATCCGGGACGCCCTACGAGCAGTACTTC.

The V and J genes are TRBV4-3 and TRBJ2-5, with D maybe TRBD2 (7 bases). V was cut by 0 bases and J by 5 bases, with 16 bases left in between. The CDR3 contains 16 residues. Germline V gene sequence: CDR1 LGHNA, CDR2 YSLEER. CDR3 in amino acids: CASSQDRVRGAETQYF. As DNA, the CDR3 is TGCGCCAGCAGCCAAGATCGAGTCCGGGGGGCGGAGACCCAGTACTTC.

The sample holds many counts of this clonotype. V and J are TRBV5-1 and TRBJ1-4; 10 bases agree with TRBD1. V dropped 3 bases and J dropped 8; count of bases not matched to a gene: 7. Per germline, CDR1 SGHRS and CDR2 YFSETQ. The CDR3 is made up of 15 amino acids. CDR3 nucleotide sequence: TGCGCCAGCAGCTCCGACAGGGGGCGCCGGGAAAAACTGTTTTTT. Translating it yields CASSSDRGRREKLFF.